The 8 T cell receptor beta chains presented below share a single source sample, sequenced in a study of graft-versus-host responses after intestinal transplantation. TCRdb's table, derived via immunoSEQ multiplex PCR, lists solely in-frame clones and lacks some. The sample has 55,000 to 85,000 clones, more than 80% seen once. Their specific antigens are unknown. Specimen: unstimulated CD8+ T cells sorted from spleen or lymph node cells, collected before intestinal transplant. The receptors were gathered from a human donor who received an intestinal transplant.

The rearrangement links TRBV6-1 to TRBJ1-6; 8 nucleotides match TRBD1. This CDR3 spans 16 amino acids. Trimming removed 2 bases from V and 9 bases from J; junction bases left unmatched: 9. Germline V CDR1 and CDR2: MNHNS, SASEGT. The CDR3: CASSEWAVDRGSPLHF. The CDR3 nucleotides read TGTGCCAGCAGTGAATGGGCGGTCGACAGGGGTTCACCCCTCCACTTT.

This sequence joins TRBV27 and TRBJ1-5, with a possible D match to TRBD1 (5 bases). V was pared by 6 bases and J by 5 bases, with 20 bases between. This CDR3 has 16 residues. Germline V gene data show CDR1 as MNHEY and CDR2 as SMNVEV (reference sequence). The CDR3 coding sequence is TGTGCCAGCAGCCCGGAGGACGGGGGTTCTTATCAGCCCCAGCATTTT. It yields the protein CASSPEDGGSYQPQHF.

The chain couples TRBV27 to TRBJ2-3, with a possible D match to TRBD2 (5 bases). V was shortened by 5 bases and J by 0 bases, with 21 bases between the two germline ends. Per germline, CDR1 MNHEY and CDR2 SMNVEV (reference sequence). This CDR3 region has 18 residues. The CDR3 region is CASSLPPGYPPSTDTQYF. The CDR3 bases are TGTGCCAGCAGTCTCCCTCCGGGGTATCCTCCTAGCACAGATACGCAGTATTTT.

This clone was counted a single time. The chain uses TRBV7-6 and TRBJ2-2; TRBD2 aligns across 9 bases. Trimming took 6 bases from V and 8 from J; bases not matched to a gene: 4. Germline assignment: CDR1 SGHVS and CDR2 FNYEAQ. The CDR3 is 13 amino acids. The CDR3 spells CASRIAGEGELFF. CDR3 DNA sequence: TGTGCCAGCAGGATAGCGGGAGAAGGGGAGCTGTTTTTT.

The chain employs TRBV29-1 and TRBJ2-1; D is perhaps TRBD2 (6 bases). The germline V and J ends were trimmed by 7 bases and 2 bases, with 15 bases remaining between them. The CDR3 extends over 14 amino acids. Germline values: CDR1 SQVTM, CDR2 ANQGSEA. The CDR3: CSASGTGAYNEQFF. The CDR3 DNA sequence: TGCAGCGCATCAGGGACGGGGGCCTACAATGAGCAGTTCTTC.

This clone was detected only a few times. The chain is built from TRBV10-3 and TRBJ1-3; a possible D gene is TRBD1 (5 bases). Germline V gene data show CDR1 as ENHRY and CDR2 as SYGVKD. The CDR3 extends over 13 amino acids. V lost 11 bases and J 0 bases, leaving 11 bases between the germline ends. The CDR3 is CASRGASGNTIYF. In DNA form, the CDR3 reads TGTGCCTCCCGTGGGGCCTCTGGAAACACCATATATTTT.

J is TRBJ1-5 and V is TRBV2, with 7 positions matching TRBD1. The CDR3 sequence is 19 residues long. CDR1 SNHLY and CDR2 FYNNEI come from the germline V gene. J was trimmed by 2 bases and V by 4 bases; bases with no gene match: 17. The CDR3 DNA reads TGTGCCAGCAGTGTACGGACAGGCAGCCCGCCCGGTGGCAATCAGCCCCAGCATTTT. Translation: CASSVRTGSPPGGNQPQHF.

The V gene is TRBV7-9, the J gene TRBJ2-7; TRBD2 aligns across 12 bases. V trimming: 6 bases; J trimming: 7 bases; junction bases outside the gene matches: 16. The CDR3 is 17 residues long. Germline CDR1 SEHNR, CDR2 FQNEAQ (reference sequence). The CDR3 protein is CASSPTSGGPPVGEQYF. DNA for the CDR3: TGTGCCAGCAGTCCCACTAGCGGGGGGCCCCCTGTGGGGGAGCAGTACTTC.